Listed below are T cell receptor beta chains from one sample, sequenced in a study of cytomegalovirus exposure and HLA in healthy donors. Assay: immunoSEQ multiplex PCR; the TCRdb copy retains only in-frame clones and omits some. This sample has some 120,000 clones, with 65% to 80% found just once. The sample taken for sequencing was PBMCs. The origin of the receptors is a young man in good health and CMV-seronegative. The CDR3 runs from the conserved cysteine through the conserved F or W. The D gene is left open where the match is weak. Rows give clone size only sometimes, using once, few, many, or a class for an expanded clone.

d_call: NA; v_call: TRBV6-6; j_call: TRBJ1-1; clone_size: few; cdr3_nt: TGTGCCAGCAGTTATCCCCACAGGAACACTGAAGCTTTCTTT; cdr3_aa: CASSYPHRNTEAFF
d_call: TRBD1; v_call: TRBV5-4; j_call: TRBJ2-5; clone_size: NA; cdr3_nt: TGTGCCAGCAGGTACAGGGGGGCGTATGAGACCCAGTACTTC; cdr3_aa: CASRYRGAYETQYF
d_call: TRBD2; v_call: TRBV11-3; j_call: TRBJ2-1; clone_size: NA; cdr3_nt: TGTGCCAGCAGCCCCCCTAGCGGGAGGGCCTACAATGAGCAGTTCTTC; cdr3_aa: CASSPPSGRAYNEQFF
d_call: NA; v_call: TRBV6-6; j_call: TRBJ2-7; clone_size: NA; cdr3_nt: TGTGCCAGCAGTCGACAGGCTCCCTCCTACGAGCAGTACTTC; cdr3_aa: CASSRQAPSYEQYF
d_call: TRBD2; v_call: TRBV10-2; j_call: TRBJ2-3; clone_size: many; cdr3_nt: TGCGCCAGCAGTGAGACTAGCGGGGGAGGGTGGGATACGCAGTATTTT; cdr3_aa: CASSETSGGGWDTQYF
d_call: TRBD1; v_call: TRBV19; j_call: TRBJ2-3; clone_size: once; cdr3_nt: TGTGCCAGTAGTTCTACAGGGGGATGGACAGATACGCAGTATTTT; cdr3_aa: CASSSTGGWTDTQYF
d_call: TRBD2; v_call: TRBV9; j_call: TRBJ2-5; clone_size: NA; cdr3_nt: TGTGCCAGCAGCGGGATAGCGGGAGGGCCCTCAGGAGAGACCCAGTACTTC; cdr3_aa: CASSGIAGGPSGETQYF
d_call: TRBD1; v_call: TRBV10-2; j_call: TRBJ2-3; clone_size: NA; cdr3_nt: TGCGCCAGTAGGGACAGCAACACAGATACGCAGTATTTT; cdr3_aa: CASRDSNTDTQYF
d_call: NA; v_call: TRBV9; j_call: TRBJ1-2; clone_size: NA; cdr3_nt: TGTGCCAGCAACCTACCGAATGGGGGGGACCATGGCTACACCTTC; cdr3_aa: CASNLPNGGDHGYTF
d_call: NA; v_call: TRBV15; j_call: TRBJ2-1; clone_size: NA; cdr3_nt: TGTGCCACCAGCAGGGTAGGGGACTGGCTGAACAATGAGCAGTTCTTC; cdr3_aa: CATSRVGDWLNNEQFF
d_call: TRBD1; v_call: TRBV27; j_call: TRBJ1-1; clone_size: NA; cdr3_nt: TGTGCCAGCAGCCCGGCGGACAGGTTGAACACTGAAGCTTTCTTT; cdr3_aa: CASSPADRLNTEAFF
d_call: NA; v_call: TRBV28; j_call: TRBJ2-3; clone_size: NA; cdr3_nt: TGTGCCAGCAGTTTGCCCCTCGGGTTGACGGGCACAGATACGCAGTATTTT; cdr3_aa: CASSLPLGLTGTDTQYF
d_call: NA; v_call: TRBV7-3; j_call: TRBJ2-2; clone_size: NA; cdr3_nt: TGTGCCAGCAGCTTGAGAACCGGGGAGCTGTTTTTT; cdr3_aa: CASSLRTGELFF
d_call: NA; v_call: TRBV4-3; j_call: TRBJ2-3; clone_size: NA; cdr3_nt: TGCGCCAGCAGCCCGGACAGTAGCACAGATACGCAGTATTTT; cdr3_aa: CASSPDSSTDTQYF
d_call: NA; v_call: TRBV6-1; j_call: TRBJ1-1; clone_size: NA; cdr3_nt: TGTGCCAGCAGTGTCACAGGGACGGAAGCTTTCTTT; cdr3_aa: CASSVTGTEAFF
d_call: NA; v_call: TRBV4-2; j_call: TRBJ1-1; clone_size: NA; cdr3_nt: TGTGCCAGCAGCCAAGAAAGGACTGAAGCCTTCTTT; cdr3_aa: CASSQERTEAFF
d_call: NA; v_call: TRBV30; j_call: TRBJ2-1; clone_size: few; cdr3_nt: TGTGCCTGGAGTTCCACGGGACTCAGCTCCTACAATGAGCAGTTCTTC; cdr3_aa: CAWSSTGLSSYNEQFF
d_call: NA; v_call: TRBV5-1; j_call: TRBJ2-2; clone_size: NA; cdr3_nt: TGCGCCAGCAGCTTTACTAGTTGGGGCACCGGGGAGCTGTTTTTT; cdr3_aa: CASSFTSWGTGELFF
d_call: TRBD1; v_call: TRBV6-1; j_call: TRBJ1-4; clone_size: NA; cdr3_nt: TGTGCCAGCAGTGTGGGACAGGGGGCTGAAAAACTGTTTTTT; cdr3_aa: CASSVGQGAEKLFF
d_call: NA; v_call: TRBV6-6; j_call: TRBJ1-5; clone_size: NA; cdr3_nt: TGTGCCAGCAATGAGGCCCGGGTCGATCCGCCCCAGCATTTT; cdr3_aa: CASNEARVDPPQHF
d_call: NA; v_call: TRBV5-4; j_call: TRBJ2-7; clone_size: NA; cdr3_nt: TGTGCCAGCAGCTTGGACCTACAGGTACAAAAATACGAGCAGTACTTC; cdr3_aa: CASSLDLQVQKYEQYF
d_call: NA; v_call: TRBV15; j_call: TRBJ2-2; clone_size: NA; cdr3_nt: TGTGCCACCAGCAGAGATCCAGTGGGCCCCGCCGGGGAGCTGTTTTTT; cdr3_aa: CATSRDPVGPAGELFF
d_call: NA; v_call: TRBV5-6; j_call: TRBJ1-2; clone_size: NA; cdr3_nt: TGTGCCAGCAGCTCGGGACAAGCTAACTATGGCTACACCTTC; cdr3_aa: CASSSGQANYGYTF
d_call: TRBD1; v_call: TRBV9; j_call: TRBJ1-5; clone_size: once; cdr3_nt: TGTGCCAGCAGCGTCGGGGACAGTTATCAGCCCCAGCATTTT; cdr3_aa: CASSVGDSYQPQHF
d_call: NA; v_call: TRBV6-1; j_call: TRBJ2-5; clone_size: NA; cdr3_nt: TGTGCCAGCATAAGCGGGACCCAGTACTTC; cdr3_aa: CASISGTQYF
d_call: NA; v_call: TRBV29-1; j_call: TRBJ2-6; clone_size: once; cdr3_nt: TGCAGCGTTGCCCTAAGGGGAACTGGGGCCAACGTCCTGACTTTC; cdr3_aa: CSVALRGTGANVLTF
d_call: TRBD1; v_call: TRBV28; j_call: TRBJ1-4; clone_size: NA; cdr3_nt: TGTGCCAGCAGCAGGGGGCGCGATAATGAAAAACTGTTTTTT; cdr3_aa: CASSRGRDNEKLFF
d_call: TRBD1; v_call: TRBV6-5; j_call: TRBJ2-3; clone_size: NA; cdr3_nt: TGTGCCAGCAGTTACATCGGACAGGGGGTCGCAGATACGCAGTATTTT; cdr3_aa: CASSYIGQGVADTQYF
d_call: NA; v_call: TRBV28; j_call: TRBJ1-2; clone_size: NA; cdr3_nt: TGTGCCAGCAGTTTCCGGGGGGGATATGGCTACACCTTC; cdr3_aa: CASSFRGGYGYTF
d_call: TRBD2; v_call: TRBV7-3; j_call: TRBJ2-1; clone_size: NA; cdr3_nt: TGTGCGCGACGACGGGGGGGGGCCTTAGTCCGCTGGAGCAATGAGCAGTTCTTC; cdr3_aa: CARRRGGALVRWSNEQFF
d_call: NA; v_call: TRBV11-3; j_call: TRBJ1-1; clone_size: once; cdr3_nt: TGTGCCAGCAGCTTAGACTCGAACACTGAAGCTTTCTTT; cdr3_aa: CASSLDSNTEAFF
d_call: NA; v_call: TRBV5-4; j_call: TRBJ2-3; clone_size: NA; cdr3_nt: TGTGCCAGCAGCTCAACGACAGCTAGCACAGATACGCAGTATTTT; cdr3_aa: CASSSTTASTDTQYF